This TCR beta chain was retrieved from a study of vaccination effects on CD4 cells after COVID-19 (dated by TCRdb to 2021 to 2024). The study in broad terms: Participants received two doses of either the BNT162b2 or the mRNA-1273 mRNA SARS-CoV-2 vaccine. SARS-CoV-2 spike-specific CD4+ TCR repertoires were compared before and after mRNA vaccination in COVID-19 convalescent patients and in infection-naive vaccine recipients. A total of some eleven COVID-19 convalescent patients and a few SARS-CoV-2-naive healthy vaccine recipients were included in the full study. Cultures from other donors in the study were sequenced with the Oncomine TCR Beta short-read assay on an Illumina iSeq 100. The research as a whole found: Marked clonal contraction was observed in both infection-induced and vaccine-induced clones at late post-vaccination timepoints, consistent with waning T cell responses. Only a small number of convalescent patients were included, and no early post-infection timepoints were available, which limited the study. In healthy vaccine recipients, vaccine-induced clones were almost all SARS-CoV-2 mono-reactive, with only 1 of 255 being cross-reactive with common cold coronaviruses.

Taken from the germline V gene (reference sequence), the CDR1 and CDR2 loops are MNHEY and SMNVEV. Relative to germline, V is 3 bases shorter and J is 1 base shorter, with 19 bases between their ends. CDR3 length: 18 amino acids, cysteine to phenylalanine. Here the CDR3 DNA is all that survives: 54 bases in frame from base 1. On this clone itself: What antigen it recognizes has not been identified. The sample holds no much larger clone one base away, and base qualities are not on file.

Library method: the immunoSEQ multiplex PCR assay. DNA from the CD4+ T cells that had been cultured and isolated underwent TCR beta CDR3 sequencing. In the original analysis: Non-productive TCR sequences were removed and reads were trimmed to the CDR3 region, keeping CDR3s of at least 7 amino acids. The MANAFEST web app was used to pick out antigen-specific clonotypes by comparing their expansion in peptide wells with that in reference cultures. To be called positive, a clone needed expansion at FDR<0.05 compared with the reference and with all other wells, an odds ratio greater than 5, and a frequency greater than 0.1% in two replicate wells. A clonotype was defined as cross-reactive if the clonotype was significantly expanded both in SARS-CoV-2 spike wells and in at least one common cold coronavirus spike condition. CDR3 similarity was assessed by Levenshtein distance using the stringdist R package, and unrooted trees were constructed with ape in R 3.6.1. The immuneACCESS repertoire file appears here via TCRdb, limited to in-frame rearrangements. These files lack a portion of the clones; in checked studies, under half of the deficit traces to unresolved V genes, and the cause of the others is not known. For V, J and clone size, that table is used; D and trimming come from the DNA. The sample profile shows 20,000 to 25,000 clones; about 69% of them were found once. Clones ranked in the top ten supply approximately 25% of the sample.

The ViraFEST assay stimulated PBMC with viral peptide pools and then used TCR sequencing to identify antigen-specific CD4+ T cell clonotypes by expansion. After roughly 11 days of culture, CD4+ T cells were isolated with the EasySep CD4+ T cell isolation kit. Healthy vaccine recipients had no prior SARS-CoV-2 infection, confirmed by negative nucleocapsid antibodies before and after vaccination. Over 1.5 million PBMC per well were cultured with 9 to 10 ug/ml peptides in IMDM containing around 4.6% human AB serum, approximately 9.9 IU/ml IL-2 and gentamicin. Half of the culture medium was replaced with fresh IL-2-containing medium on days 3 and 7. Unless noted otherwise, every peptide stimulation condition was grown in triplicate wells. PBMC were separated from whole blood using Ficoll-Paque Plus gradient centrifugation and were then either cryopreserved at -140C or used fresh. Overlapping peptide pools spanned the spike proteins of SARS-CoV-2 and the common cold coronaviruses HCoV-NL63, HCoV-OC43 and HCoV-229E. The QIAamp micro DNA kit was used to extract genomic DNA from the cultured CD4+ T cells.

This sequence uses TRBV27 and TRBJ1-5; no D gene call is confident. The material sequenced was CD4+ T cells from PBMCs cultured with HCoV-NL63 spike peptides, taken before COVID-19 vaccination. The cell subset or site label of this sample denotes: HCoV-NL63 spike overlapping peptide pool stimulation. The sequence was obtained from a human donor who received a COVID-19 vaccine. The CDR3 has the sequence CASSLEGPAPSSNQPQHF. The nucleotide sequence is TGTGCCAGCAGTTTGGAGGGTCCTGCCCCCTCCAGCAATCAGCCCCAGCATTTT.